The TCR beta chain under discussion was sequenced for a study of tumor-infiltrating lymphocytes in primary liver carcinoma. Study-wide points: Lower overlap was observed for tumor-adjacent and tumor-blood pairs relative to tumor region pairs.

Details on this clonotype: Its antigen is not identified. This is likely a read error, given that the CDR3 carries no conserved phenylalanine or tryptophan at its end. No DNA is shown, since the ends of the CDR3 on it are uncertain; the CDR3 is the one TCRdb lists.

From its first to its last residue, the CDR3 has 15 amino acids. Germline assignment: CDR1 MDHEN and CDR2 SYDVKM. TCR beta cDNA was reverse-transcribed from about 500 ng of total RNA. The reaction used a constant-region primer and ProtoScript II reverse transcriptase. Three nested multiplex PCR rounds of slightly modified ARM-PCR generated TCR beta libraries. Use of TRBV1-TRBV30 forward primers with a C-beta reverse primer characterized the first two PCR rounds, which lasted about 10 cycles each. TCRdb fed the multiplex PCR reads into MiXCR, producing one record per CDR3 protein. The sample has about 78,000 distinct CDR3 sequences; 70% to 80% are singletons. The roughly 20-34 mg bulk tissue piece was not sorted before simultaneous RNA and DNA extraction. Every tumor was sampled at five separate regions. Tumor samples were assessed, and every one had over 85% viable tumor cells.

This receptor was taken from a woman aged 55-70 years with primary liver carcinoma and hepatitis B virus infection. Sequencing was performed on liver tumor tissue from sampling region 4. Subset reported: tumor region T4, right-lateral pole. The chain has TRBV28 and TRBJ2-1; the DNA was not compared with TRBD1, the D call given in the table. The CDR3 reads CASSTGGPRGFEQLI.